The clone carrying this T cell receptor beta chain was seen only once. The data derive from a study of cytomegalovirus exposure and HLA in healthy donors. V lost 3 bases, J lost 3 bases, and 3 bases stayed unmatched. Germline V gene lookup returns CDR1 GTSNPN and CDR2 SVGIG (reference sequence). The CDR3 runs to 13 residues. The PCR was carried out with 60 Vbeta primers and 13 Jbeta primers. Produced via immunoSEQ multiplex PCR; TCRdb's table is partial and in-frame only. The table includes some 150,000 clones, roughly 76% detected once. What was sequenced was PBMCs. The clonotype comes from a woman in her 30s in good health and CMV-seronegative. V and J are TRBV30 and TRBJ1-2; TRBD1 aligns across 8 bases. The CDR3 sequence is CAWSLDRDYGYTF. CDR3 DNA sequence: TGTGCCTGGAGCCTGGACAGGGACTATGGCTACACCTTC.